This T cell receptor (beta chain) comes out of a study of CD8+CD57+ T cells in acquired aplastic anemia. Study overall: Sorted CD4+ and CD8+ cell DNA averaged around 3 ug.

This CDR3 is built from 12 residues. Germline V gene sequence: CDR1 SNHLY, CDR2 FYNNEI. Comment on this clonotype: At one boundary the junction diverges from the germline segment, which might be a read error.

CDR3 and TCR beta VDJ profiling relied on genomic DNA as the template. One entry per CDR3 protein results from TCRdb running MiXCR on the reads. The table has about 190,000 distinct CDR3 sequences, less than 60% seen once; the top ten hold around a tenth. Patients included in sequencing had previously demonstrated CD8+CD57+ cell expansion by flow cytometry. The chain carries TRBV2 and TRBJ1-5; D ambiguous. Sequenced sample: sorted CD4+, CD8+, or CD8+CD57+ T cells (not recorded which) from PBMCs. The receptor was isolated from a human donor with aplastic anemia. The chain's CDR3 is CASRSDNQPQHF. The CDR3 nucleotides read TGTGCTAGCAGGTCAGACAATCAGCCCCAGCATTTT.